This T cell receptor beta chain stems from a study (dated by TCRdb to the early 2010s). Looking up the germline V gene yields CDR1 SQVTM and CDR2 ANQGSEA. Spanning cysteine to phenylalanine, the CDR3 consists of 14 amino acids. Only the CDR3 DNA stays, 42 bases, in frame from base 1. V is clipped by 6 bases and J by 0 bases, and the sequence between their germline boundaries is 12 bases long. To note about this clonotype: Its antigen is not yet known. Per-base quality was not reported, and no clone a single base away is much larger than it.

Sequenced on an Illumina Genome Analyzer IIx. TCRdb reprocessing: public reads trimmed at Q25 with fastp, clones called with MiXCR, in-frame beta chains kept. Each entry is one CDR3 protein sequence, shown with its most common DNA and genes. Recorded for this sample are about 15,000 distinct CDR3 sequences; about 30% of them occurred a single time. Approximately 16% of the sample goes to the ten largest clones. This clonotype originated in a human donor. Specimen: blood. The rearrangement joined TRBV29-1 to TRBJ1-3; the D gene is unclear. CDR3 sequence: CSVELGSSGNTIYF. The DNA reads as follows: TGCAGCGTCGAATTGGGCAGCTCTGGAAACACCATATATTTT.